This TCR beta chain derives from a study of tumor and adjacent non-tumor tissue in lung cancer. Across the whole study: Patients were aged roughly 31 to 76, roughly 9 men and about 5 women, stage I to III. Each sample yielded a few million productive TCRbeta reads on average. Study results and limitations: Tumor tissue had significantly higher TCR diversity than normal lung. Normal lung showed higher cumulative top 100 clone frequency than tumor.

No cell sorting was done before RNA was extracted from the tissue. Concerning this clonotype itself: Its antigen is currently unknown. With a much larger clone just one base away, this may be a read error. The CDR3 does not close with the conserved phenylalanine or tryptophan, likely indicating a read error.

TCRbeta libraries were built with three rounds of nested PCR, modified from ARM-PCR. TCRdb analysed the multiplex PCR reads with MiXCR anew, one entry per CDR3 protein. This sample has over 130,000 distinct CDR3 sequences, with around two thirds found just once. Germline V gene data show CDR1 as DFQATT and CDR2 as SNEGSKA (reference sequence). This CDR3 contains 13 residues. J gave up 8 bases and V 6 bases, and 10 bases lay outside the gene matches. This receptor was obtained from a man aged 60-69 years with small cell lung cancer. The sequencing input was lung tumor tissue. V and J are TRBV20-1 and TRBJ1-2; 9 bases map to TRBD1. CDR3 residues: CSASIQGAWGYTL. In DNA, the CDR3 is TGCAGTGCCTCAATACAGGGGGCATGGGGCTACACCTTA.